This T cell receptor (beta chain) was documented in a study of shared clonotypes between healthy human individuals. The CDR3 loop spans 14 amino acids. Losses at the gene ends were 4 bases for V and 6 bases for J; bases not matched to a gene: 6. Germline V gives CDR1 MDHEN, CDR2 SYDVKM. The method was immunoSEQ multiplex PCR; TCRdb's version includes in-frame clones alone and lacks a portion of them. The profile shows 950,000 to 1,100,000 clones, 70% to 80% of them singletons. The clonotype was recovered from a man aged 18 to 29 in good health. Some clones in this sample may be carry-over from other donors' samples. Material for sequencing was memory CD4+ T cells from PBMCs. Regarding subset: CD45RA-negative fraction. V usage is TRBV28 and J usage is TRBJ1-3; 7 bases are shared with TRBD1. This CDR3 reads CASSSTGMANTIYF. CDR3 in DNA: TGTGCCAGCAGTTCGACAGGGATGGCAAACACCATATATTTT.